This is a list of T cell receptor beta chains from one sample in a study of blood T cell repertoires in COVID-19. Produced via immunoSEQ multiplex PCR; TCRdb's table is partial and in-frame only. The sample contains under 350,000 clones, about 86% of which appear only once. Sequencing input: PBMCs or T cells enriched from blood (not recorded which). Receptors originate from a woman aged 35 to 49 with acute COVID-19. CDR3s include the opening cysteine and the closing phenylalanine or tryptophan. Each record gives: clone size, D gene, J gene, V gene, CDR3 protein, CDR3 DNA. A D gene is named only where the DNA matches it firmly. The size entry is marked missing in some rows and otherwise reads once, few, many or a size class.

size: .
D: TRBD2
J: TRBJ2-2
V: TRBV9
CDR3: CASSVAIGLAGGSNTGELFF
DNA: TGTGCCAGCAGCGTAGCTATAGGACTAGCGGGGGGATCGAACACCGGGGAGCTGTTTTTT

size: once
D: TRBD2
J: TRBJ2-5
V: TRBV5-4
CDR3: CASSFPTGGTETQYF
DNA: TGTGCCAGCAGCTTCCCCACGGGGGGGACGGAGACCCAGTACTTC

size: .
D: TRBD2
J: TRBJ2-3
V: TRBV5-1
CDR3: CASSLITSGSPSTDTQYF
DNA: TGCGCCAGCAGCTTGATAACTAGCGGGAGCCCTAGCACAGATACGCAGTATTTT

size: .
D: .
J: TRBJ2-7
V: TRBV5-6
CDR3: CASSPPPVWAGYEQYF
DNA: TGTGCCAGCAGCCCCCCACCGGTATGGGCGGGCTACGAGCAGTACTTC

size: .
D: .
J: TRBJ2-1
V: TRBV19
CDR3: CASSIGGRINEQFF
DNA: TGTGCCAGTAGTATAGGGGGGAGGATCAATGAGCAGTTCTTC

size: .
D: TRBD1
J: TRBJ1-4
V: TRBV29-1
CDR3: CSVRSGGNEKLFF
DNA: TGCAGCGTCCGATCAGGGGGCAATGAAAAACTGTTTTTT

size: .
D: TRBD2
J: TRBJ2-3
V: TRBV15
CDR3: CATSVGLAGAWVTDTQYF
DNA: TGTGCCACCAGCGTAGGACTAGCGGGAGCTTGGGTCACAGATACGCAGTATTTT

size: .
D: .
J: TRBJ1-2
V: TRBV3-1/TRBV3-2
CDR3: CASSQGHSALNYGYTF
DNA: TGTGCCAGCAGCCAGGGGCACAGCGCGCTTAACTATGGCTACACCTTC

size: few
D: TRBD2
J: TRBJ2-1
V: TRBV2
CDR3: CASSQAGLLFF
DNA: TGTGCCAGCAGCCAAGCGGGACTTTTGTTCTTC

size: .
D: .
J: TRBJ2-6
V: TRBV12-5
CDR3: CASVSSGANVLTF
DNA: TGTGCTAGTGTGTCTTCTGGGGCCAACGTCCTGACTTTC

size: .
D: .
J: TRBJ1-1
V: TRBV11-2
CDR3: CASSLYRRGNTEAFF
DNA: TGTGCCAGCAGCTTATACCGTAGAGGGAACACTGAAGCTTTCTTT

size: .
D: .
J: TRBJ1-2
V: TRBV7-2
CDR3: CASSLYGVTGYTF
DNA: TGTGCCAGCAGCCTCTACGGGGTGACTGGCTACACCTTC

size: .
D: .
J: TRBJ1-1
V: TRBV6-5
CDR3: CASEWWPGGTEAFF
DNA: TGTGCCAGCGAGTGGTGGCCAGGAGGCACTGAAGCTTTCTTT

size: .
D: TRBD1
J: TRBJ1-5
V: TRBV7-2
CDR3: CASSLAPGQNQPQHF
DNA: TGTGCCAGCAGCTTAGCTCCGGGACAGAATCAGCCCCAGCATTTT

size: .
D: .
J: TRBJ1-2
V: TRBV9
CDR3: CASSVDAPGAGYTF
DNA: TGTGCCAGCAGCGTAGACGCGCCTGGGGCTGGCTACACCTTC

size: .
D: TRBD2
J: TRBJ2-5
V: TRBV18
CDR3: CASSIRLAGLQETQYF
DNA: TGTGCCAGCTCGATACGATTAGCGGGGTTACAAGAGACCCAGTACTTC

size: once
D: TRBD1
J: TRBJ1-4
V: TRBV24-1
CDR3: CATSSRGTGGEKLFF
DNA: TGTGCCACCAGTTCGCGCGGGACAGGGGGTGAAAAACTGTTTTTT

size: .
D: .
J: TRBJ2-3
V: TRBV6-2/TRBV6-3
CDR3: CASSYSRGITDTQYF
DNA: TGTGCCAGCAGTTACTCCCGGGGGATCACAGATACGCAGTATTTT

size: few
D: TRBD1
J: TRBJ1-5
V: TRBV7-6
CDR3: CASSLSTGENQPQHF
DNA: TGTGCCAGCAGCTTATCGACAGGGGAGAATCAGCCCCAGCATTTT

size: .
D: .
J: TRBJ1-1
V: TRBV18
CDR3: CASSPTGEAFF
DNA: TGTGCCAGCTCACCCACGGGGGAAGCTTTCTTT

size: .
D: .
J: TRBJ1-1
V: TRBV5-4
CDR3: CATWKGLNTEAFF
DNA: TGTGCCACCTGGAAGGGGCTGAACACTGAAGCTTTCTTT

size: .
D: .
J: TRBJ2-1
V: TRBV6-4
CDR3: CASSLAYEQFF
DNA: TGTGCCAGCTCACTAGCATACGAGCAGTTCTTC

size: .
D: .
J: TRBJ2-1
V: TRBV21-1
CDR3: CASSKALFLCLADYNEQFF
DNA: TGTGCCAGCAGCAAAGCGCTTTTCCTTTGTCTAGCGGACTACAATGAGCAGTTCTTC

size: .
D: .
J: TRBJ1-5
V: TRBV2
CDR3: CASRGGKGSSNQPQHF
DNA: TGTGCCAGCAGGGGGGGGAAGGGCTCTAGCAATCAGCCCCAGCATTTT

size: .
D: .
J: TRBJ1-1
V: TRBV5-1
CDR3: CASSNTGMGTEAFF
DNA: TGCGCCAGCTCGAATACAGGGATGGGCACTGAAGCTTTCTTT

size: .
D: .
J: TRBJ2-1
V: TRBV6-5
CDR3: CASSRTGDEQFF
DNA: TGTGCCAGCAGTCGGACCGGGGATGAGCAGTTCTTC

size: .
D: TRBD1
J: TRBJ1-4
V: TRBV7-2
CDR3: CASSATGRTNEKLFF
DNA: TGTGCCAGCAGCGCGACAGGGCGAACTAATGAAAAACTGTTTTTT